This T cell receptor beta chain appears in the sequencing data of a study of blood T cell repertoires in COVID-19. Authors' analysis steps: Scientists estimated how many nucleated cells there were by amplifying reference gene primers. Profiled with immunoSEQ multiplex PCR; TCRdb holds only in-frame clones, not every one. Clone size and the V and J calls come from that table; the DNA yielded D and trimming. The data contain 120,000 or so clones, around 90% of them seen just once; the ten biggest clones take up approximately 1.4%. This clone was recorded a few times. The sequencing sample was made of peripheral blood. The sequence came from a human donor in a cohort sampled during active COVID-19.

The CDR3 here is CASSSEGGTGNTIYF. The CDR3 coding sequence is TGCGCCAGCAGCTCCGAAGGGGGAACTGGAAACACCATATATTTT. This rearrangement joins TRBV5-1 to TRBJ1-3, with D maybe TRBD1 (6 bases). The CDR3 contains 15 residues. Trimming pared 3 bases from V and 2 bases from J, leaving 12 bases between. Per the germline V gene, CDR1 is SGHRS and CDR2 is YFSETQ.